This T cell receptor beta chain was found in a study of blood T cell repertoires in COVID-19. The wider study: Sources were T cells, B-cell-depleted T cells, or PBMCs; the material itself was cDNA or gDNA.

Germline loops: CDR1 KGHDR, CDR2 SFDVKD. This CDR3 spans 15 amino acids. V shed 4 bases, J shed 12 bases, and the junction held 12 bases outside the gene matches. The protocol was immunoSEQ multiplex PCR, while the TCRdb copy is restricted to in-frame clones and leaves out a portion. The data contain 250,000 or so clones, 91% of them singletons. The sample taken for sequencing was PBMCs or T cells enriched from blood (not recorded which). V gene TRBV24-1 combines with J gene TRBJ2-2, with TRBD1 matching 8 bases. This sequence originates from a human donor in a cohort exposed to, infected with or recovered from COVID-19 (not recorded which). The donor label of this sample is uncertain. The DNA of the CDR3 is TGTGCCACCAGTGACGACGGACAGGGAGTAGCAAAGCTGTTTTTT. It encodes CATSDDGQGVAKLFF.